The rows below give T cell receptor beta chains drawn from one sample of a study of PD-L1 blockade in urothelial cancer. Data came from immunoSEQ multiplex PCR; TCRdb stores just in-frame clones and leaves some out. The repertoire consists of tens of thousands of clones, with 82% occurring once and the leading ten covering around a tenth. The sequenced sample was PBMCs, obtained around atezolizumab (anti-PD-L1) treatment. The source of these receptors is a man aged 65-85 years with urothelial cancer. Both conserved end residues are part of each CDR3. D genes are given only for firm matches. Clone size, where shown, is once, few, many, or a class for clones that have expanded.

v_gene: TRBV18; j_gene: TRBJ1-1; d_gene: NA; abundance: NA; CDR3aa: CASSPGQDNEAFF; CDR3nt: TGTGCCAGCTCACCTGGGCAGGACAATGAAGCTTTCTTT
v_gene: TRBV6-6; j_gene: TRBJ2-2; d_gene: TRBD2; abundance: few; CDR3aa: CASSSAGDTGELFF; CDR3nt: TGTGCCAGCAGTTCCGCGGGGGACACCGGGGAGCTGTTTTTT
v_gene: TRBV6-1; j_gene: TRBJ1-3; d_gene: NA; abundance: NA; CDR3aa: CASSDQNSSGNTIYF; CDR3nt: TGTGCCAGCAGTGACCAAAATTCCTCTGGAAACACCATATATTTT
v_gene: TRBV5-1; j_gene: TRBJ1-1; d_gene: NA; abundance: NA; CDR3aa: CASSSSGQNTEAFF; CDR3nt: TGCGCCAGCAGCTCATCGGGACAGAACACTGAAGCTTTCTTT
v_gene: TRBV9; j_gene: TRBJ2-1; d_gene: TRBD2; abundance: NA; CDR3aa: CASSSPSGVSYNEQFF; CDR3nt: TGTGCCAGCAGCTCCCCTAGCGGGGTCTCCTACAATGAGCAGTTCTTC
v_gene: TRBV18; j_gene: TRBJ1-1; d_gene: NA; abundance: NA; CDR3aa: CASSPLTVGTEAFF; CDR3nt: TGTGCCAGCTCACCACTAACAGTAGGCACTGAAGCTTTCTTT
v_gene: TRBV13; j_gene: TRBJ2-7; d_gene: TRBD1; abundance: NA; CDR3aa: CASSPPGQNSYEQYF; CDR3nt: TGTGCCAGCAGCCCTCCGGGACAGAACTCCTACGAGCAGTACTTC
v_gene: TRBV4-1; j_gene: TRBJ1-3; d_gene: NA; abundance: NA; CDR3aa: CASSPSTGSGNTIYF; CDR3nt: TGCGCCAGCAGCCCTTCCACAGGGTCTGGAAACACCATATATTTT
v_gene: TRBV5-1; j_gene: TRBJ2-7; d_gene: TRBD1; abundance: NA; CDR3aa: CASTIQPGQGSYEQYF; CDR3nt: TGCGCCAGCACCATACAGCCGGGACAGGGGTCCTACGAGCAGTACTTC
v_gene: TRBV27; j_gene: TRBJ1-2; d_gene: NA; abundance: NA; CDR3aa: CASSSPSDYGYTF; CDR3nt: TGTGCCAGCAGTTCCCCTAGTGACTATGGCTACACCTTC
v_gene: TRBV13; j_gene: TRBJ2-2; d_gene: NA; abundance: NA; CDR3aa: CASSPSFSGELFF; CDR3nt: TGTGCCAGCAGCCCTAGTTTCTCCGGGGAGCTGTTTTTT
v_gene: TRBV30; j_gene: TRBJ2-7; d_gene: NA; abundance: NA; CDR3aa: CAWSVQGGPYEQYF; CDR3nt: TGTGCCTGGAGTGTACAGGGCGGCCCCTACGAGCAGTACTTC
v_gene: TRBV9; j_gene: TRBJ2-3; d_gene: TRBD2; abundance: once; CDR3aa: CASSGTLRLGGTQQYF; CDR3nt: TGTGCCAGCAGCGGAACCCTTCGACTGGGAGGGACGCAGCAGTATTTT
v_gene: TRBV7-6; j_gene: TRBJ1-1; d_gene: TRBD1; abundance: NA; CDR3aa: CASSRGQGAEAFF; CDR3nt: TGTGCCAGCAGCCGCGGACAGGGGGCTGAAGCTTTCTTT
v_gene: TRBV19; j_gene: TRBJ2-3; d_gene: NA; abundance: NA; CDR3aa: CASKTVSTDTQYF; CDR3nt: TGTGCCAGTAAAACAGTTAGCACAGATACGCAGTATTTT
v_gene: TRBV2; j_gene: TRBJ2-3; d_gene: NA; abundance: NA; CDR3aa: CASSAAYSTDTQYF; CDR3nt: TGTGCCAGCAGTGCTGCGTATAGCACAGATACGCAGTATTTT
v_gene: TRBV5-1; j_gene: TRBJ2-2; d_gene: TRBD2; abundance: NA; CDR3aa: CASSLIEAGGNTGELFF; CDR3nt: TGCGCCAGCAGCTTGATTGAAGCGGGAGGGAACACCGGGGAGCTGTTTTTT
v_gene: TRBV29-1; j_gene: TRBJ1-2; d_gene: NA; abundance: few; CDR3aa: CSVQGGGLYGYTF; CDR3nt: TGCAGCGTTCAAGGCGGTGGACTCTATGGCTACACCTTC
v_gene: TRBV28; j_gene: TRBJ1-1; d_gene: NA; abundance: NA; CDR3aa: CASSYAGLNTEAFF; CDR3nt: TGTGCCAGCAGTTATGCAGGGCTGAACACTGAAGCTTTCTTT
v_gene: TRBV2; j_gene: TRBJ2-7; d_gene: TRBD1; abundance: once; CDR3aa: CASSEYRGPEQYF; CDR3nt: TGTGCCAGCAGTGAGTACAGGGGGCCCGAGCAGTACTTC
v_gene: TRBV4-2; j_gene: TRBJ1-4; d_gene: NA; abundance: NA; CDR3aa: CASSQAQGTRLYEKLFF; CDR3nt: TGTGCCAGCAGCCAAGCCCAGGGGACAAGACTCTATGAAAAACTGTTTTTT
v_gene: TRBV7-6; j_gene: TRBJ2-7; d_gene: TRBD2; abundance: NA; CDR3aa: CASSPMGREGNEQYF; CDR3nt: TGTGCCAGCAGCCCCATGGGGCGGGAGGGTAACGAGCAGTACTTC
v_gene: TRBV2; j_gene: TRBJ2-1; d_gene: TRBD2; abundance: NA; CDR3aa: CASGGTSGSVEQFF; CDR3nt: TGTGCCAGTGGGGGGACTAGCGGGAGCGTTGAGCAGTTCTTC
v_gene: TRBV7-2; j_gene: TRBJ1-5; d_gene: NA; abundance: once; CDR3aa: CASSLDGGSSRPQHF; CDR3nt: TGTGCCAGCAGCTTAGATGGGGGGAGCTCGCGGCCCCAGCATTTT
v_gene: TRBV29-1; j_gene: TRBJ1-2; d_gene: NA; abundance: many; CDR3aa: CSVTAGYGYTF; CDR3nt: TGCAGCGTTACAGCAGGCTATGGCTACACCTTC
v_gene: TRBV5-4; j_gene: TRBJ2-7; d_gene: NA; abundance: few; CDR3aa: CASSARDFSYEQYF; CDR3nt: TGTGCCAGCAGCGCCCGGGACTTCTCCTACGAGCAGTACTTC
v_gene: TRBV6-1; j_gene: TRBJ1-5; d_gene: TRBD1; abundance: NA; CDR3aa: CASSVLRQGQPQHF; CDR3nt: TGTGCCAGCAGTGTCTTGCGACAGGGTCAGCCCCAGCATTTT
v_gene: TRBV18; j_gene: TRBJ2-2; d_gene: TRBD2; abundance: once; CDR3aa: CASSPTTRLAGLIGELFF; CDR3nt: TGTGCCAGCTCACCCACCACCCGACTAGCGGGACTCATCGGGGAGCTGTTTTTT
v_gene: TRBV5-1; j_gene: TRBJ1-1; d_gene: NA; abundance: NA; CDR3aa: CASSEYRNMNTEAFF; CDR3nt: TGCGCCAGCAGCGAGTACAGGAATATGAACACTGAAGCTTTCTTT
v_gene: TRBV5-1; j_gene: TRBJ1-6; d_gene: TRBD1; abundance: NA; CDR3aa: CASSLKGQGASPLHF; CDR3nt: TGCGCCAGCAGCTTGAAGGGACAGGGAGCTTCACCCCTCCACTTT
v_gene: TRBV4-2; j_gene: TRBJ1-2; d_gene: NA; abundance: NA; CDR3aa: CASSQGPTGRGYTF; CDR3nt: TGTGCCAGCAGCCAGGGGCCAACTGGTAGAGGCTACACCTTC
v_gene: TRBV6-4; j_gene: TRBJ2-3; d_gene: NA; abundance: NA; CDR3aa: CASSKTGLTDTQYF; CDR3nt: TGTGCCAGCAGTAAGACAGGCTTAACAGATACGCAGTATTTT
v_gene: TRBV13; j_gene: TRBJ2-1; d_gene: TRBD2; abundance: NA; CDR3aa: CASQLLAGERNEQFF; CDR3nt: TGTGCCAGCCAACTGCTAGCGGGAGAGCGGAATGAGCAGTTCTTC
v_gene: TRBV15; j_gene: TRBJ1-5; d_gene: NA; abundance: NA; CDR3aa: CATSRGGGGQPQHF; CDR3nt: TGTGCCACCAGCAGAGGGGGGGGCGGTCAGCCCCAGCATTTT
v_gene: TRBV18; j_gene: TRBJ1-1; d_gene: TRBD1; abundance: NA; CDR3aa: CASSPIQGALNTEAFF; CDR3nt: TGTGCCAGCTCACCAATACAGGGGGCCCTAAACACTGAAGCTTTCTTT
v_gene: TRBV11-2; j_gene: TRBJ2-7; d_gene: TRBD1; abundance: NA; CDR3aa: CASSVIRGQGGEQYF; CDR3nt: TGTGCCAGCAGCGTAATCCGGGGACAGGGGGGCGAGCAGTACTTC
v_gene: TRBV18; j_gene: TRBJ1-3; d_gene: NA; abundance: NA; CDR3aa: CASSHDTNSGNTIYF; CDR3nt: TGTGCCAGCTCACATGACACCAACTCTGGAAACACCATATATTTT
v_gene: TRBV28; j_gene: TRBJ1-1; d_gene: NA; abundance: NA; CDR3aa: CASSYPGVKKQGPIFWTEAFF; CDR3nt: TGTGCCAGCAGTTACCCCGGCGTGAAGAAACAGGGTCCCATATTTTGGACTGAAGCTTTCTTT
v_gene: TRBV19; j_gene: TRBJ1-1; d_gene: NA; abundance: once; CDR3aa: CASSISRQINTEAFF; CDR3nt: TGTGCCAGTAGTATTTCTCGACAGATTAACACTGAAGCTTTCTTT
v_gene: TRBV12-5; j_gene: TRBJ2-7; d_gene: TRBD2; abundance: NA; CDR3aa: CASGLSGSHSYEQYF; CDR3nt: TGTGCTAGTGGTTTGAGCGGGAGCCACTCCTACGAGCAGTACTTC
v_gene: TRBV14; j_gene: TRBJ2-3; d_gene: NA; abundance: NA; CDR3aa: CASSLGPTDTQYF; CDR3nt: TGTGCCAGCAGTCTCGGTCCAACAGATACGCAGTATTTT
v_gene: TRBV7-7; j_gene: TRBJ2-1; d_gene: TRBD1; abundance: NA; CDR3aa: CASSPGQGRRNRNEQFF; CDR3nt: TGTGCTAGCAGCCCCGGACAGGGTCGGAGAAACCGAAATGAGCAGTTCTTC
v_gene: TRBV5-1; j_gene: TRBJ1-2; d_gene: NA; abundance: NA; CDR3aa: CASSLGGGEGYGYTF; CDR3nt: TGCGCCAGCAGCTTGGGGGGGGGCGAGGGCTATGGCTACACCTTC
v_gene: TRBV2; j_gene: TRBJ1-6; d_gene: TRBD1; abundance: NA; CDR3aa: CASTEGAGGNSPLHF; CDR3nt: TGTGCCAGCACCGAGGGGGCAGGGGGTAATTCACCCCTCCACTTT
v_gene: TRBV7-2; j_gene: TRBJ2-3; d_gene: NA; abundance: NA; CDR3aa: CASSLTGYTDTQYF; CDR3nt: TGTGCCAGCAGCCTTACAGGGTACACAGATACGCAGTATTTT
v_gene: TRBV30; j_gene: TRBJ2-1; d_gene: TRBD1; abundance: NA; CDR3aa: CAWVRGFDNEQFF; CDR3nt: TGTGCCTGGGTCAGGGGGTTCGACAATGAGCAGTTCTTC
v_gene: TRBV19; j_gene: TRBJ2-5; d_gene: TRBD2; abundance: few; CDR3aa: CASSIDPATSGIQETQYF; CDR3nt: TGTGCCAGTAGTATAGACCCCGCGACTAGCGGAATCCAAGAGACCCAGTACTTC
v_gene: TRBV5-5; j_gene: TRBJ1-1; d_gene: TRBD1; abundance: NA; CDR3aa: CASSWGAGGHMNTEAFF; CDR3nt: TGTGCCAGCAGCTGGGGGGCAGGGGGACACATGAACACTGAAGCTTTCTTT
v_gene: TRBV11-3; j_gene: TRBJ2-7; d_gene: TRBD1; abundance: NA; CDR3aa: CASSPNRGQGSYEQYF; CDR3nt: TGTGCCAGCAGCCCAAACCGGGGACAGGGTTCCTACGAGCAGTACTTC
v_gene: TRBV27; j_gene: TRBJ1-1; d_gene: TRBD1; abundance: NA; CDR3aa: CAIGTGTTEAFF; CDR3nt: TGTGCCATCGGGACAGGGACCACTGAAGCTTTCTTT
v_gene: TRBV4-2; j_gene: TRBJ2-5; d_gene: TRBD2; abundance: NA; CDR3aa: CASSQGRTSRYQETQYF; CDR3nt: TGTGCCAGCAGCCAGGGCAGGACTAGCCGGTACCAAGAGACCCAGTACTTC
v_gene: TRBV9; j_gene: TRBJ2-5; d_gene: TRBD2; abundance: NA; CDR3aa: CASSVGVAGGQETQYF; CDR3nt: TGTGCCAGCAGCGTAGGGGTAGCGGGAGGCCAAGAGACCCAGTACTTC
v_gene: TRBV27; j_gene: TRBJ2-2; d_gene: NA; abundance: NA; CDR3aa: CASSFYSYTGELFF; CDR3nt: TGTGCCAGCAGTTTCTACAGTTACACCGGGGAGCTGTTTTTT
v_gene: TRBV19; j_gene: TRBJ2-7; d_gene: TRBD1; abundance: NA; CDR3aa: CASSLGTGGTYEQYF; CDR3nt: TGTGCCAGTAGTTTAGGGACAGGGGGTACCTACGAGCAGTACTTC
v_gene: TRBV21-1; j_gene: TRBJ1-1; d_gene: NA; abundance: NA; CDR3aa: CASSNPRVGIGTGNTEAFF; CDR3nt: NA
v_gene: TRBV11-3; j_gene: TRBJ2-1; d_gene: NA; abundance: NA; CDR3aa: CASSLSVDEQFF; CDR3nt: TGTGCCAGCAGCCTTAGTGTGGATGAGCAGTTCTTC
v_gene: TRBV4-2; j_gene: TRBJ2-7; d_gene: NA; abundance: NA; CDR3aa: CASSPSGSGPGHEQYF; CDR3nt: TGTGCCAGCAGCCCCTCGGGTAGCGGACCCGGGCACGAGCAGTACTTC
v_gene: TRBV9; j_gene: TRBJ1-1; d_gene: TRBD1; abundance: NA; CDR3aa: CASSVDGTVNTEAFF; CDR3nt: TGTGCCAGCAGCGTAGACGGGACAGTGAACACTGAAGCTTTCTTT
v_gene: TRBV21-1; j_gene: TRBJ2-2; d_gene: NA; abundance: NA; CDR3aa: CASSPGAGELFF; CDR3nt: TGTGCCAGCAGTCCGGGAGCCGGGGAGCTGTTTTTT